These T cell receptor beta chains were read from a single sample in a study of shared clonotypes between healthy human individuals. Method: immunoSEQ multiplex PCR; TCRdb's copy keeps in-frame clones and lacks some. The sample shows 2 million to 2.5 million clones, 85% to 95% of them seen only once. Sequences were obtained from naive CD4+ T cells from PBMCs. The receptors were sampled from a man aged 18 to 29 in good health. Some clones in this sample may be carry-over from other donors' samples. CDR3s include the opening cysteine and the closing phenylalanine or tryptophan.

V,J,CDR3
TRBV2,TRBJ2-2,CASRAPGTGSSGELFF
TRBV29-1,TRBJ2-3,CSVVSISSTDTQYF
TRBV11-2,TRBJ2-7,CASSSNGGGAYEQYF
TRBV6-1,TRBJ1-3,CASSVSTGGVLSGNTIYF
TRBV7-9,TRBJ2-7,CASSLKGGISSYEQYF
TRBV30,TRBJ1-6,CAWSGLGSPGGASSPLHF
TRBV5-1,TRBJ2-3,CASSSTSGSTDTQYF
TRBV4-2,TRBJ2-1,CASSQLAGTEGEQFF
TRBV19,TRBJ1-1,CASSRGQINTEAFF
TRBV2,TRBJ2-7,CASRLLTDEQYF
TRBV28,TRBJ1-2,CASSLRQGRGYTF
TRBV4-2,TRBJ1-5,CASSQAVAGQPQHF
TRBV5-4,TRBJ2-1,CASSFPAGDNNEQFF
TRBV5-1,TRBJ2-7,CASSLDRGGYEQYF
TRBV5-1,TRBJ2-5,CASSKTGTGEETQYF
TRBV5-4,TRBJ2-7,CASSLVSHGLGEQYF
TRBV14,TRBJ1-3,CASSRVNSGNTIYF
TRBV30,TRBJ2-7,CAWSVSHEQYF
TRBV6-6,TRBJ1-2,CASSYAGTQYGYTF
TRBV18,TRBJ2-7,CASSLQDIYEQYF
TRBV28,TRBJ2-7,CASSSPSDFYEQYF
TRBV7-2,TRBJ2-7,CASSLFGWAGGPREQYF
TRBV18,TRBJ2-5,CASSPGLQETQYF
TRBV21-1,TRBJ2-1,CASSKPPDRSSSYNEQFF
TRBV23-1,TRBJ1-2,CASSQSGQGERDGYTF
TRBV28,TRBJ1-1,CASSAATGNTEAFF
TRBV2,TRBJ2-1,CASSPLAYNEQFF